The rows below give T cell receptor beta chains drawn from one sample of a study of cytomegalovirus exposure and HLA in healthy donors. This table comes from immunoSEQ multiplex PCR, and its TCRdb copy is limited to in-frame clones, with some not included. The table lists 280,000 or so clones, 70% to 90% of them singletons. The sequencing sample was made of PBMCs. These TCRs come from a woman between 18 and 29 years old in good health and CMV-seronegative. CDR3s include the opening cysteine and the closing phenylalanine or tryptophan. Each record gives: CDR3 length, J gene, V gene, CDR3 protein.

17	TRBJ1-2	TRBV27	CASRELKPGQGPYGYTF
14	TRBJ1-1	TRBV11-2	CASSKQGAGTEAFF
13	TRBJ2-7	TRBV6-5	CASSYTDSYEQYF
14	TRBJ2-7	TRBV27	CASSYGRDGYEQYF
12	TRBJ2-5	TRBV29-1	CSFSDREETQYF
15	TRBJ2-7	TRBV27	CASSLSRTGSTEQYF
15	TRBJ2-7	TRBV19	CASSIGGGRTYEQYF
13	TRBJ1-3	TRBV5-1	CASRREDGNTIYF
15	TRBJ1-4	TRBV11-2	CASSLFRGKYEKLFF
14	TRBJ2-7	TRBV27	CASSLSPNRNEQYF
15	TRBJ2-7	TRBV7-6	CASSPGRGGIHEQYF
13	TRBJ2-7	TRBV2	CASSEPNIREQYF
13	TRBJ2-7	TRBV10-3	CAMKGEGQYEQYF
14	TRBJ1-5	TRBV2	CASSVLGGNQPQHF